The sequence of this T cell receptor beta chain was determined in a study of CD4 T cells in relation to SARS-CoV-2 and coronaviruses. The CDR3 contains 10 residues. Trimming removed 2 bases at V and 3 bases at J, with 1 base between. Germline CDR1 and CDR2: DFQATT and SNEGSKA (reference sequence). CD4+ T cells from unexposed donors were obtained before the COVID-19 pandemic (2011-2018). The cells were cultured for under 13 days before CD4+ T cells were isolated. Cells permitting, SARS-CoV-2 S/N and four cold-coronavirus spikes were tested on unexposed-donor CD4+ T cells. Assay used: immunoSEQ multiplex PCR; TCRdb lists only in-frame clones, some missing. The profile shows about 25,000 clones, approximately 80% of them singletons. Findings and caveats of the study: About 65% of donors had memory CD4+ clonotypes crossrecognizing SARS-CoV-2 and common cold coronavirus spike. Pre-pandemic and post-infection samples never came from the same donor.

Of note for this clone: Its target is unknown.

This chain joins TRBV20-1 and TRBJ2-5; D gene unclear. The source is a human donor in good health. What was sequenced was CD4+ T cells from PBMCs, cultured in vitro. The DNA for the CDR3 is TGCAGTGCTAGAAAAGAGACCCAGTACTTC. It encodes CSARKETQYF.